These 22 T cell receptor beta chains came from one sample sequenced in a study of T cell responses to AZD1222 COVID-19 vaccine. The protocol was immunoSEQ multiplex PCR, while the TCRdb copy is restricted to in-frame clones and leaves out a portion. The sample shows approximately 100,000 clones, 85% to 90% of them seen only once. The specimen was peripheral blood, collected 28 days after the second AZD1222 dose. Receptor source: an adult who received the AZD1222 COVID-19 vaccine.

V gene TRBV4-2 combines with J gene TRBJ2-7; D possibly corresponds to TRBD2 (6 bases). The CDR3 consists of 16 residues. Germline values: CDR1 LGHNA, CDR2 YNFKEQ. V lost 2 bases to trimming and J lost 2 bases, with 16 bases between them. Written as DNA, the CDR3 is TGTGCCAGCAGCCAACGATATCCTAGCGCGACCTACGAGCAGTACTTC. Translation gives CASSQRYPSATYEQYF.

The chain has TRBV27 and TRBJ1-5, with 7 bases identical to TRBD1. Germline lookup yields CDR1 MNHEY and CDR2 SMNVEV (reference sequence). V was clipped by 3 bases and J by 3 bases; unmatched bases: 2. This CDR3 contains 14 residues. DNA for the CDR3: TGTGCCAGCAGTTTTGACAGGGACAATCAGCCCCAGCATTTT. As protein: CASSFDRDNQPQHF.

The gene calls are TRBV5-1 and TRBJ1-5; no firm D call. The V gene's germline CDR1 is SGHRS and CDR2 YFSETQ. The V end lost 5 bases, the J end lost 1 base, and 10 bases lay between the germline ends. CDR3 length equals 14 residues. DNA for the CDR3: TGCGCCAGCAGAATCGGACTGAGCAATCAGCCCCAGCATTTT. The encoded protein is CASRIGLSNQPQHF.

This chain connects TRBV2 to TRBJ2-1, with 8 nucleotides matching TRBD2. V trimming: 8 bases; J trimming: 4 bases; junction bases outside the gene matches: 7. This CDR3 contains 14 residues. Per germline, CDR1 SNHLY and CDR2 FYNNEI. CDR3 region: CASGLGGGYNEQFF. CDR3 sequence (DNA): TGTGCCAGCGGGCTTGGCGGGGGGTACAATGAGCAGTTCTTC.

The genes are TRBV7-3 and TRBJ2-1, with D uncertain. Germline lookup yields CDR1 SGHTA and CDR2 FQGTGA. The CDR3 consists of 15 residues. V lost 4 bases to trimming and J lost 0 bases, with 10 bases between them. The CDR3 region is CASSSNPDSYNEQFF. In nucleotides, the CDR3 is TGTGCCAGCAGCTCGAATCCTGACTCCTACAATGAGCAGTTCTTC.

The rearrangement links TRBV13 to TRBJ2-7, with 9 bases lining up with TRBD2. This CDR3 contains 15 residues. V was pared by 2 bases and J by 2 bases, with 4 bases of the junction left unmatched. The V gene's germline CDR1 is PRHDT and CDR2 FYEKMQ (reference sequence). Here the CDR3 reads CASSLSGGRAYEQYF. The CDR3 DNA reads TGTGCCAGCAGCTTAAGCGGGGGGAGGGCCTACGAGCAGTACTTC.

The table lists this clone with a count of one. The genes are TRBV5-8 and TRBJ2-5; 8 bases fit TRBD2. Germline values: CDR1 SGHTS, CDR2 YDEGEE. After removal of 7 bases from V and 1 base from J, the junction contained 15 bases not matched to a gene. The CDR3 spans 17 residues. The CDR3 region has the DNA TGTGCCAGCGGGGCGTACACGGGCGGGGGGCCCCAAGAGACCCAGTACTTC. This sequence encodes CASGAYTGGGPQETQYF.

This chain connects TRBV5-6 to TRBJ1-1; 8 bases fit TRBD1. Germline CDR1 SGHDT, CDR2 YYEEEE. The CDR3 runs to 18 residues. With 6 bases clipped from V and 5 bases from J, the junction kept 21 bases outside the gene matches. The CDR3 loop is CASTFPPGAGGGRTEAFF. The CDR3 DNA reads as TGTGCCAGCACCTTTCCCCCGGGGGCAGGGGGCGGGAGGACTGAAGCTTTCTTT.

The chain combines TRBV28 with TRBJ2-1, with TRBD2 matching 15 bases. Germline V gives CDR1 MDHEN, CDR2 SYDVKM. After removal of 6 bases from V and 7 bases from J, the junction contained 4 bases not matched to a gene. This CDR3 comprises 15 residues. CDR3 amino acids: CASRSGTSGGNEQFF. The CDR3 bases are TGTGCCAGCAGATCCGGGACTAGCGGGGGGAATGAGCAGTTCTTC.

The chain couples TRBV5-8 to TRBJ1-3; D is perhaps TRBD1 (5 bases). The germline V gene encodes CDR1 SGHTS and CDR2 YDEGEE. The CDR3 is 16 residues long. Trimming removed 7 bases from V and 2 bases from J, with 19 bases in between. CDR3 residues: CASATEGRMAGNTIYF. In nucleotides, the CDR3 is TGTGCCAGCGCGACAGAGGGGCGCATGGCTGGAAACACCATATATTTT.

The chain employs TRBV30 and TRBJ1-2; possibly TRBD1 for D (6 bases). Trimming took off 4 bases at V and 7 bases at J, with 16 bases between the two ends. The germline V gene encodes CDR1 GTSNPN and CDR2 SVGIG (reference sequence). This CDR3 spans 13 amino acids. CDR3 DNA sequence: TGTGCCTGGACCCGGGGGGGCGGTGGTGGCTACACCTTC. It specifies CAWTRGGGGGYTF.

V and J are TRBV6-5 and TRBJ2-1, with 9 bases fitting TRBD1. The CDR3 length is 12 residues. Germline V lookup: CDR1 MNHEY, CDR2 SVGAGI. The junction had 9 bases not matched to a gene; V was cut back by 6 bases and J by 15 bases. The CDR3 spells CASRNYRGRVFF. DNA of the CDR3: TGTGCCAGCAGGAACTACAGGGGGCGAGTGTTCTTC.

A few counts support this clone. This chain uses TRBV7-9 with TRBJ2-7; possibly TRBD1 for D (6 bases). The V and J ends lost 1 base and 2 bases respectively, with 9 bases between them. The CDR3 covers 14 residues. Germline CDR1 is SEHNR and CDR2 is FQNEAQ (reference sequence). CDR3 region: CASSLVQGPYEQYF. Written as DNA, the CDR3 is TGTGCCAGCAGCTTAGTACAGGGACCCTACGAGCAGTACTTC. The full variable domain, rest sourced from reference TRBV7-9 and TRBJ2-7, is DTGVSQNPRHKITKRGQNVTFRCDPISEHNRLYWYRQTLGQGPEFLTYFQNEAQLEKSRLLSDRFSAERPKGSFSTLEIQRTEQGDSAMYLCASSLVQGPYEQYFGPGTRLTVT.

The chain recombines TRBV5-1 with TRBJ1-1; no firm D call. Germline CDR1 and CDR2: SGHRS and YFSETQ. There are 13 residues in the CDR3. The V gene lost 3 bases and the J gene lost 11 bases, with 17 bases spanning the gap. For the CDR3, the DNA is TGCGCCAGCAGCTCCCTCGAAAATGAAAGGGCTTTCTTT. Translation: CASSSLENERAFF.

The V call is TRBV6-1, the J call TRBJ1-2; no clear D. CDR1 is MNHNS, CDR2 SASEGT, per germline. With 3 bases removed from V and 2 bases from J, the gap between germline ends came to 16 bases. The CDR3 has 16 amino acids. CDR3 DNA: TGTGCCAGCAGTGAGACGCTGACCTACCCGAACTATGGCTACACCTTC. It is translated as CASSETLTYPNYGYTF.

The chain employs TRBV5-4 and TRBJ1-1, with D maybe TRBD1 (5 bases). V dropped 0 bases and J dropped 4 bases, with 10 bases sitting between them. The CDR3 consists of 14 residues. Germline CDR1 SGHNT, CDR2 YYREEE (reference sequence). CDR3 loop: CASSLVPGGTEAFF. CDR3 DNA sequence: TGTGCCAGCAGCTTGGTTCCCGGGGGCACTGAAGCTTTCTTT.

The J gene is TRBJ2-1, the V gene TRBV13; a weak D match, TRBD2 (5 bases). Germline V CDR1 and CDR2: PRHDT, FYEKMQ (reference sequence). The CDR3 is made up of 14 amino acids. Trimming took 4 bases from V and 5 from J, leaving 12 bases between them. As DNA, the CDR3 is TGTGCCAGCAGCTATGGAGGTCAGAACAATGAGCAGTTCTTC. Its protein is CASSYGGQNNEQFF.

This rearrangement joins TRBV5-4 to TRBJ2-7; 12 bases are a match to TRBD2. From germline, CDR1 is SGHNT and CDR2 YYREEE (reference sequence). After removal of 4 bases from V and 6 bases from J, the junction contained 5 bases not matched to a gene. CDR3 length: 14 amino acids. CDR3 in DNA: TGTGCCAGCAGCGCGACTAGCGGGGGTAGCGAGCAGTACTTC. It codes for CASSATSGGSEQYF.

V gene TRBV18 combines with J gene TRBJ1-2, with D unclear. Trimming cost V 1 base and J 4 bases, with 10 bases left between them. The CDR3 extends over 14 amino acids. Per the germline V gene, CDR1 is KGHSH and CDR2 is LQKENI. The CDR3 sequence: CASSPQYGGYGYTF. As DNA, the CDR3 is TGTGCCAGCTCACCACAGTACGGCGGCTATGGCTACACCTTC.

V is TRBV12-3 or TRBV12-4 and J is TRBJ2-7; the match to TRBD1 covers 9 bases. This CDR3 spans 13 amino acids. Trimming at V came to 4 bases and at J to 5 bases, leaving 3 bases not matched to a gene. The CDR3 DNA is TGTGCCAGCAGTTCGGGACAGGGTAACGAGCAGTACTTC. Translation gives CASSSGQGNEQYF.

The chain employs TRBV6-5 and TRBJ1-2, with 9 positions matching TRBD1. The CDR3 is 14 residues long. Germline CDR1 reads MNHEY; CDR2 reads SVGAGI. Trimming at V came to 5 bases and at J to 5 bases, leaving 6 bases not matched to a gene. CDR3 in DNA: TGTGCCAGCAGTAGCCAAGGGACAGGGTATGGCTACACCTTC. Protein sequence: CASSSQGTGYGYTF.

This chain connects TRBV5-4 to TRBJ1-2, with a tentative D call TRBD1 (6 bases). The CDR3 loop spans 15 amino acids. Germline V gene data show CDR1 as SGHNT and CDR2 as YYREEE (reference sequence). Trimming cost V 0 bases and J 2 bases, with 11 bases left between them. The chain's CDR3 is CASSLGLTGNYGYTF. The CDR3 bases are TGTGCCAGCAGCTTGGGCCTTACAGGGAACTATGGCTACACCTTC.